The T cell receptor beta chain described here comes from a study of response to subunit inactivated influenza vaccine. Regarding the study as a whole: Researchers suggested that each seasonal influenza vaccination recruits few new T cells.

This clonotype has just a few counts. The antigen remains unidentified. The CDR3 runs 13 residues. Germline lookup yields CDR1 LGHDT and CDR2 YNNKEL (reference sequence). V lost 2 bases, J lost 3 bases, and 8 bases lay in between. TCRdb re-called the RT-PCR reads with MiXCR, one entry per CDR3 protein. The table records about 480,000 distinct CDR3 sequences, about a tenth of them present only once. This sequence originates from a man in his fifties who received an inactivated influenza vaccine. This specimen consisted of PBMCs from blood, obtained 40 to 50 days after vaccination. The chain recombines TRBV3-1 with TRBJ2-7; D is ambiguous. The CDR3: CASSQFESYEQYF. DNA of the CDR3: TGTGCCAGCAGCCAATTTGAAAGCTACGAGCAGTACTTC.